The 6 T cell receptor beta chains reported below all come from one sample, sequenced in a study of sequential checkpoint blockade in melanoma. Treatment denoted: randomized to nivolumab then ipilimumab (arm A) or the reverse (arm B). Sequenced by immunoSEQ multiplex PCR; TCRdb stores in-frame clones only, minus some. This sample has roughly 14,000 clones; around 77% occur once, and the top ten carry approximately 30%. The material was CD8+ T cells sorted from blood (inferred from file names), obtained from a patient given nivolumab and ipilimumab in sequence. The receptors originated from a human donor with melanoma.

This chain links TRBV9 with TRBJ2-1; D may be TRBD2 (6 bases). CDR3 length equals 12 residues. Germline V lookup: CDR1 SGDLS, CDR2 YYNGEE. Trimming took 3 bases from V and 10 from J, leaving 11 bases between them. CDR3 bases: TGTGCCAGCAGCGAGACTAGTCGCGAGCAGTTCTTC. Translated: CASSETSREQFF.

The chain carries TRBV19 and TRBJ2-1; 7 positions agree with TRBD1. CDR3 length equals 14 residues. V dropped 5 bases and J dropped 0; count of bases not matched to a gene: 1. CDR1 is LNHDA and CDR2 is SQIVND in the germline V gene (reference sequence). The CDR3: CASSSGGSYNEQFF. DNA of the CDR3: TGTGCCAGTAGTTCAGGGGGCTCCTACAATGAGCAGTTCTTC.

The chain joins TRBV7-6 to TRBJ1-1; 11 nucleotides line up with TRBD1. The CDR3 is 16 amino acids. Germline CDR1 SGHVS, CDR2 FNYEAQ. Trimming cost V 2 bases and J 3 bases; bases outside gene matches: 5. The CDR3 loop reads CASSLRTGGRYTEAFF. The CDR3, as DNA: TGTGCCAGCAGCTTACGGACAGGGGGCCGATACACTGAAGCTTTCTTT.

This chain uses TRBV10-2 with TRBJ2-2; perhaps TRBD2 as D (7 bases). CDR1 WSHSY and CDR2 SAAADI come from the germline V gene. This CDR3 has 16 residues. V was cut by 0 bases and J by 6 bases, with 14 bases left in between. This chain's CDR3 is CASSESLRGGAGELFF. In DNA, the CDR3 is TGCGCCAGCAGTGAGTCGTTAAGGGGGGGAGCCGGGGAGCTGTTTTTT.

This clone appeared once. This CDR3 is CASSQSIAGGSNEQFF. The CDR3 nucleotides are TGCGCCAGCAGCCAATCTATAGCGGGGGGGTCCAATGAGCAGTTCTTC. V gene TRBV4-1 combines with J gene TRBJ2-1; 11 bases agree with TRBD2. V was clipped by 2 bases and J by 6 bases; unmatched bases: 6. Germline V CDR1 and CDR2: MGHRA, YSYEKL. There are 16 residues in the CDR3.

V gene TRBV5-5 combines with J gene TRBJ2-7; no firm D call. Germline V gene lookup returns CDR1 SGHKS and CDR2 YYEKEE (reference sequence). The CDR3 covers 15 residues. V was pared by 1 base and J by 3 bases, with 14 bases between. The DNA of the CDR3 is TGTGCCAGCAGCTTGCCCCCCGACTTGCGCTACGAGCAGTACTTC. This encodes CASSLPPDLRYEQYF.